This TCR beta chain was captured by sequencing in a study of T cell responses to AZD1222 COVID-19 vaccine. Findings of the study overall: Spike-specific TCR breadth and depth both grew after two AZD1222 doses. Sampling captured repertoires only after the peak T cell response. Spike was spanned by vaccine-associated CD4 TCRs, with dominance at 160-218 and 743-854.

The CDR3 has 14 residues. The V end was cut by 4 bases, the J end by 5 bases, with 14 bases between. Germline CDR1 reads MNHEY; CDR2 reads SMNVEV (reference sequence). Some clones are missing from TCRdb's copy, which holds only in-frame ones; the method was immunoSEQ multiplex PCR. The sample lists 150,000 to 200,000 clones, 92% occurring once. Comment on this clone: Its specificity is not known.

Sequences were derived from peripheral blood, sampled 28 days after the second AZD1222 dose. The J gene is TRBJ1-1, the V gene TRBV27, with D possibly TRBD1 on 5 matching bases. This TCR was sampled from an adult who received the AZD1222 COVID-19 vaccine. CDR3 loop: CASSYSGWGTEAFF. DNA for the CDR3: TGTGCCAGCAGTTACTCAGGGTGGGGGACTGAAGCTTTCTTT.